A single sample is the source of the 17 T cell receptor beta chains below, sequenced in a study of cytomegalovirus exposure and HLA in healthy donors. PCR primers comprised 60 Vbeta and 13 Jbeta primers. Method: immunoSEQ multiplex PCR; TCRdb's copy keeps in-frame clones and lacks some. Here the sample spans around 71,000 clones, approximately 70% being singletons. The sample was PBMCs. These receptors all stem from a male donor in good health and CMV-seropositive.

Regarding this clone: An end of the junction does not agree with germline; a read error may underlie this. The rearrangement joins TRBV2 to TRBJ1-6; 7 nucleotides match TRBD1. The CDR3 spans 13 residues. Per germline, CDR1 SNHLY and CDR2 FYNNEI. CDR3: CASKGQGGSPFHF. The CDR3, as DNA: TGTGCCAGCAAGGGCCAGGGGGGTTCACCCTTCCACTTT.

In nucleotides, the CDR3 is TGCGCCAGCAGCCGAGGGGGAACCTACGAGCAGTACTTC. As protein: CASSRGGTYEQYF. V and J are TRBV4-1 and TRBJ2-7; the D gene is possibly TRBD1 (6 bases). The CDR3 contains 13 residues. Germline V gene lookup returns CDR1 MGHRA and CDR2 YSYEKL. Trimming took 4 bases from V and 2 from J, leaving 9 bases between them.

Here the CDR3 reads CASSDRQSGEKLFF. The CDR3 nucleotides read TGTGCCAGCAGTGACCGCCAATCGGGGGAAAAACTGTTTTTT. The chain uses TRBV2 and TRBJ1-4, with no clear D. Trimming shortened V by 3 bases and J by 8 bases, and 13 bases separated the two germline ends. Per germline, CDR1 SNHLY and CDR2 FYNNEI. The CDR3 contains 14 residues.

This sequence joins TRBV7-9 and TRBJ1-3; possibly TRBD1 for D (6 bases). Looked up from germline, CDR1 is SEHNR and CDR2 is FQNEAQ (reference sequence). The CDR3 totals 16 residues. V was clipped by 8 bases and J by 0 bases, with 17 bases between them. Written as DNA, the CDR3 is TGTGCCAGCCTCGCGGGGGCGGGACTCTCTGGAAACACCATATATTTT. Amino acids: CASLAGAGLSGNTIYF.

The chain recombines TRBV25-1 with TRBJ2-3; a weak D match, TRBD1 (6 bases). V dropped 3 bases and J dropped 4 bases, with 11 bases sitting between them. Germline assignment: CDR1 MGHDK and CDR2 SYGVNS. The CDR3 totals 14 residues. The CDR3 sequence is CASSEGDISDTQYF. In nucleotides, the CDR3 is TGTGCCAGCAGTGAGGGGGACATATCAGATACGCAGTATTTT.

The rearrangement links TRBV5-5 to TRBJ1-2, with a tentative D call TRBD1 (6 bases). Trimming left V 0 bases short and J 4 bases short, with 19 bases between. Per germline, CDR1 SGHKS and CDR2 YYEKEE (reference sequence). The CDR3 is 17 residues long. The CDR3 nucleotides are TGTGCCAGCAGCTTGGTGGAAGGCAGGGGAACATCCTATGGCTACACCTTC. It specifies CASSLVEGRGTSYGYTF. Variable domain in full (rest from reference TRBV5-5 and TRBJ1-2): DAGVTQSPTHLIKTRGQQVTLRCSPISGHKSVSWYQQVLGQGPQFIFQYYEKEERGRGNFPDRFSARQFPNYSSELNVNALLLGDSALYLCASSLVEGRGTSYGYTFGSGTRLTVV.

This clone was observed once. The chain couples TRBV7-9 to TRBJ1-5, with D possibly TRBD1 on 6 matching bases. V was pared by 2 bases and J by 2 bases, with 10 bases between. The length of the CDR3 is 15 residues. CDR1 SEHNR and CDR2 FQNEAQ come from the germline V gene (reference sequence). In nucleotides, the CDR3 is TGTGCCAGCAGCTTAACAGGGTCGGGCAATCAGCCCCAGCATTTT. Amino acid sequence: CASSLTGSGNQPQHF.

This clone occurred a few times. This chain joins TRBV19 and TRBJ2-1, with TRBD1 matching 8 bases. CDR3 size: 21 residues. Germline lookup yields CDR1 LNHDA and CDR2 SQIVND (reference sequence). In DNA form, the CDR3 reads TGTTATTCCGTTACGAGACAGGACAGGGAGGAGGGGCGCGGGTGTTCGGGTGAGCAGTTCTTC. Amino acid sequence: CYSVTRQDREEGRGCSGEQFF.

Comment on this clone: A read error may account for a junction end that differs from germline. V and J are TRBV7-9 and TRBJ1-1; TRBD1 matches 11 bases. CDR1 is SEHNR and CDR2 is FQNEAQ in the germline V gene (reference sequence). The CDR3 is 15 amino acids. The CDR3 nucleotides read TGTTCCAGCAGCTTATGGGGACAGGGGGGGACTGAAGCTTTCTTT. Translated, it gives CSSSLWGQGGTEAFF.

This clone was picked up a small number of times. The chain uses TRBV12-5 and TRBJ1-6, with no clear D. The length of the CDR3 is 12 residues. V lost 6 bases and J 9 bases, leaving 9 bases between the germline ends. Per the germline V gene, CDR1 is LGHNT and CDR2 is FRNRAP. This CDR3 reads CASGGFSSPLHF. DNA of the CDR3: TGTGCTAGTGGGGGCTTCTCTTCACCCCTCCACTTT.

The chain carries TRBV7-2 and TRBJ2-5; 9 bases fit TRBD1. V lost 2 bases to trimming and J lost 5 bases; unmatched junction nucleotides: 9. The CDR3 loop spans 16 amino acids. The germline gives CDR1 SGHTA, CDR2 FQGNSA. The CDR3 protein is CASSLWTGERGETQYF. The DNA of the CDR3 is TGTGCCAGCAGCTTATGGACAGGGGAGCGCGGTGAGACCCAGTACTTC.

This clone has just one count. This chain links TRBV5-4 with TRBJ2-3; 10 nucleotides match TRBD2. Germline CDR1 is SGHNT and CDR2 is YYREEE (reference sequence). V was clipped by 0 bases and J by 6 bases; unmatched bases: 1. The CDR3 spans 14 residues. CDR3 coding DNA: TGTGCCAGCAGCTTGGAACTAGCGGGGGATACGCAGTATTTT. Its translation is CASSLELAGDTQYF.

The CDR3 DNA reads as TGTGCCAGCAGTGGCAGGGCTTCGGCTGGAAACACCATATATTTT. This sequence encodes CASSGRASAGNTIYF. This sequence joins TRBV2 and TRBJ1-3; D possibly corresponds to TRBD1 (5 bases). Trimming pared 4 bases from V and 2 bases from J, leaving 12 bases between. This CDR3 has 15 residues. Germline V CDR1 and CDR2: SNHLY, FYNNEI.

The chain has TRBV15 and TRBJ2-2; D gene uncertain. Germline V gene sequence: CDR1 LNHNV, CDR2 YYDKDF (reference sequence). V was clipped by 5 bases and J by 7 bases, with 14 bases between them. The CDR3 is 14 amino acids. CDR3 DNA sequence: TGTGCCACCAGCGCGGTAGTGGGTGTCGGGGAGCTGTTTTTT. Encoded protein: CATSAVVGVGELFF.

This chain joins TRBV4-1 and TRBJ2-1, with D maybe TRBD2 (6 bases). The CDR3 has 15 residues. CDR1 is MGHRA and CDR2 is YSYEKL in the germline V gene. Trimming left V 4 bases short and J 10 bases short, with 20 bases between. The CDR3 sequence: CASSRGEAGGGEQFF. The CDR3 DNA follows: TGCGCCAGCAGCCGGGGGGAGGCCGGAGGAGGGGAGCAGTTCTTC.

The chain combines TRBV2 with TRBJ1-5; a possible D gene is TRBD1 (6 bases). The germline CDR1 and CDR2 sequences are SNHLY and FYNNEI. The CDR3 totals 15 residues. The V and J ends lost 5 bases and 0 bases respectively, with 11 bases between them. DNA for the CDR3: TGTGCCAGCAGTCCCCACAGGGATAGCAATCAGCCCCAGCATTTT. Translated: CASSPHRDSNQPQHF. The whole variable domain, remainder taken from reference TRBV2 and TRBJ1-5, is EPEVTQTPSHQVTQMGQEVILRCVPISNHLYFYWYRQILGQKVEFLVSFYNNEISEKSEIFDDQFSVERPDGSNFTLKIRSTKLEDSAMYFCASSPHRDSNQPQHFGDGTRLSIL.

CDR3 DNA: TGTGCCAGCAGCGGAGGGGGACAGGGAACAACTAATGAAAAACTGTTTTTT. Protein sequence: CASSGGGQGTTNEKLFF. This chain joins TRBV9 and TRBJ1-4; 9 positions agree with TRBD1. The germline gives CDR1 SGDLS, CDR2 YYNGEE. The CDR3 is 17 residues long. V lost 3 bases and J lost 0; bases outside the gene matches: 6. The full variable domain, completed using reference TRBV9 and TRBJ1-4, is DSGVTQTPKHLITATGQRVTLRCSPRSGDLSVYWYQQSLDQGLQFLIQYYNGEERAKGNILERFSAQQFPDLHSELNLSSLELGDSALYFCASSGGGQGTTNEKLFFGSGTQLSVL.